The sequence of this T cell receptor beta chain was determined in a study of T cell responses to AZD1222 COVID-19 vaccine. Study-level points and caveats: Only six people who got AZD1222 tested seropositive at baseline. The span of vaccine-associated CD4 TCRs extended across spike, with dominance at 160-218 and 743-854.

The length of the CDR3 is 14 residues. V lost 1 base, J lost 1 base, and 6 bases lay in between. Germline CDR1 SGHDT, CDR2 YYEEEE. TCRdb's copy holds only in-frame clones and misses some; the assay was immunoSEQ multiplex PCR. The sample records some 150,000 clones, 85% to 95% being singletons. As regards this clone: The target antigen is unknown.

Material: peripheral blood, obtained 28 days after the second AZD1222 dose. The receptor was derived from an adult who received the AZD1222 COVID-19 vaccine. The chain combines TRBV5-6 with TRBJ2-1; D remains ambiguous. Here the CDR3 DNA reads TGTGCCAGCAGCTTGAAGTGGTCCTACAATGAGCAGTTCTTC. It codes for CASSLKWSYNEQFF. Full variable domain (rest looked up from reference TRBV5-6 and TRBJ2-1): DAGVTQSPTHLIKTRGQQVTLRCSPKSGHDTVSWYQQALGQGPQFIFQYYEEEERQRGNFPDRFSGHQFPNYSSELNVNALLLGDSALYLCASSLKWSYNEQFFGPGTRLTVL.